These 28 T cell receptor beta chains share one sample of origin, sequenced in a study of tumor and adjacent non-tumor tissue in lung cancer (dated by TCRdb to the late 2010s). Library preparation was by multiplex PCR. The sequencing machine was an Illumina HiSeq 2500. TCRbeta libraries were constructed through three rounds of nested PCR with primers (Table S4) according to protocols adapted from ARM-PCR. TCRdb itself trimmed the public reads at Q25 with fastp, ran MiXCR and retained productive beta chains. One record per CDR3 amino acid sequence lists the most common genes and DNA. Across this sample there are 200,000 to 250,000 distinct CDR3 sequences, with less than 80% seen only once. The ten largest make up less than 25% of the sample. RNA was isolated from bulk unsorted tissue, and RNA quality was assessed with a NanoDrop ND-1000 and an Agilent 2100. Input material: lung tumor tissue. All receptors come from a man aged 55 to 70 with non-small cell lung cancer.

Comments on this clonotype: This may be a read error, as it is one base from a much larger clone. The chain employs TRBV20-1 and TRBJ2-3, with D unclear. The CDR3 totals 16 residues. Germline V gene sequence: CDR1 DFQATT, CDR2 SNEGSKA (reference sequence). The CDR3 DNA reads TGCAGTGCTAGAGATGTGGGCGCTCGGACGGCAGATACGCACTATTTT. This codes for CSARDVGARTADTHYF.

To note about this clonotype: One end of the junction does not line up with germline, which may come from a read error. The V call is TRBV6-2 or TRBV6-3, the J call TRBJ2-1; 8 positions agree with TRBD2. Germline values: CDR1 MNHEY, CDR2 SVGEGT. This CDR3 is 16 amino acids long. The CDR3 loop is CASSPEGSGVNNGQFF. For the CDR3, the DNA is TGTGCCAGCAGTCCTGAGGGTAGCGGGGTTAACAATGGGCAGTTCTTC.

Notes on this clonotype: At one end the junction does not follow the germline gene, possibly because of a read error. The chain couples TRBV20-1 to TRBJ2-7; the D call may be TRBD1 or TRBD2 (7 bases each). This CDR3 spans 15 amino acids. Germline CDR1 reads DFQATT; CDR2 reads SNEGSKA (reference sequence). CDR3 loop: CNARYQGGASYEQYF. The CDR3 bases are TGCAATGCTAGATATCAGGGGGGGGCTTCCTACGAGCAGTACTTC.

The chain uses TRBV10-1 and TRBJ2-3, with D hard to call. Germline CDR1 reads WNHNN; CDR2 reads SYGVQD (reference sequence). The CDR3 covers 17 residues. Trimming left V 2 bases short and J 1 base short, with 16 bases between. CDR3 in amino acids: CASSEEAVTHCTDTQYF. CDR3 bases: TGCGCCAGCAGTGAGGAGGCCGTGACCCACTGCACAGATACGCAGTATTTT.

On this clonotype: This CDR3 fails to terminate in the conserved phenylalanine or tryptophan, so it likely reflects a read error. The genes are TRBV29-1 and TRBJ2-5; D gene unclear. The germline gives CDR1 SQVTM, CDR2 ANQGSEA. The CDR3 is 11 amino acids. V was cut by 3 bases and J by 5 bases, with 7 bases left in between. The CDR3 loop is CSVDIEETQYS. The CDR3 nucleotides read TGCAGCGTTGACATCGAGGAGACCCAGTACTCC.

Here the CDR3 reads CASSQDHSQYKTEAFF. DNA of the CDR3: TGCGCCAGCAGCCAGGATCATAGTCAGTACAAGACTGAAGCTTTCTTT. The chain couples TRBV4-3 to TRBJ1-1; no clear D. CDR1 is LGHNA, CDR2 YSLEER, per germline. This CDR3 comprises 16 residues. V lost 3 bases to trimming and J lost 5 bases, with 19 bases between them.

This clonotype was counted between two and nine times. At one of its ends the junction is not consistent with the germline gene, which may arise from a read error. J is TRBJ2-5 and V is TRBV12-3 or TRBV12-4, with D unclear. The CDR3 totals 14 residues. In nucleotides, the CDR3 is TGTGCCAGCAGTTTACCGGCGACCCAGGAGACCCGGTACTTC. Translating gives CASSLPATQETRYF.

In regard to this clonotype: One junction end disagrees with the germline gene, perhaps due to a read error. The chain combines TRBV6-1 with TRBJ2-1; unclear D gene. The CDR3 extends over 12 amino acids. Germline assignment: CDR1 MNHNS and CDR2 SASEGT. CDR3 nucleotides: TGTGCCAGCAGTTTGACTGCGAATGAGCAGTTCTTT. Encoded protein: CASSLTANEQFF.

This clonotype was seen only once. One junction end does not reproduce the germline sequence, and a read error may be involved. CDR3: CSFGGTASQPTVTQYF. The CDR3 DNA sequence: TGCAGCTTTGGTGGAACTGCCTCTCAACCCACAGTTACGCAGTATTTT. The J gene is TRBJ2-3, the V gene TRBV29-1; no reliable D call. Germline CDR1 reads SQVTM; CDR2 reads ANQGSEA. This CDR3 region has 16 residues.

Comments on this clonotype: At one boundary the junction diverges from the germline segment, which might be a read error. This chain joins TRBV11-3 and TRBJ2-6; possibly TRBD1 for D (5 bases). Germline V gene data show CDR1 as SGHNT and CDR2 as YENEEA. The length of the CDR3 is 16 residues. CDR3 nucleotide sequence: TGTGCCAGCAGCTTTGAGTTGGTATCTGGGGCCAAGGTCCTGACTTTC. Protein: CASSFELVSGAKVLTF.

As concerns this clonotype: At one of its ends the junction is not consistent with the germline gene, which may arise from a read error. The V gene is TRBV6-1, the J gene TRBJ1-2; D gene uncertain. Germline V CDR1 and CDR2: MNHNS, SASEGT. The CDR3 contains 9 residues. DNA for the CDR3: TGTGCCAGGAGTACGCCAGGTACTTTC. Translated, it gives CARSTPGTF.

The chain is built from TRBV4-3 and TRBJ2-2; 7 bases line up with TRBD2. J gave up 4 bases and V 4 bases, and 12 bases lay outside the gene matches. Germline loops: CDR1 LGHNA, CDR2 YSLEER. The CDR3 sequence is 17 residues long. The chain's CDR3 is CASSRTKTGGGTGELFF. The CDR3 DNA sequence: TGCGCCAGCAGCCGAACGAAAACGGGCGGGGGCACCGGGGAGCTGTTTTTT.

V gene TRBV11-2 combines with J gene TRBJ1-4, with no clear D. The CDR3 extends over 13 amino acids. The germline gives CDR1 SGHAT, CDR2 FQNNGV. Here the CDR3 reads CVSSLREYEKLFF. CDR3 nucleotides: TGTGTCAGTAGCCTACGGGAGTATGAAAAACTGTTTTTT.

A few counts support this clonotype. No conserved phenylalanine or tryptophan ends this CDR3, so it is likely a read error. The chain couples TRBV4-3 to TRBJ1-3; D is perhaps TRBD1 (6 bases). V was shortened by 0 bases and J by 4 bases, with 16 bases between the two germline ends. CDR1 LGHNA and CDR2 YSLEER come from the germline V gene. The CDR3 contains 17 residues. The CDR3: CASSQDPTGISGNTIYL. For the CDR3, the DNA is TGCGCCAGCAGCCAAGACCCCACAGGGATATCCGGAAACACCATATATCTT.

This clonotype was seen only a few times. The chain uses TRBV29-1 and TRBJ2-3, with D perhaps matching TRBD1 or TRBD2 (5 bases each). CDR3 length equals 12 residues. V was shortened by 7 bases and J by 7 bases, with 15 bases between the two germline ends. Germline loops: CDR1 SQVTM, CDR2 ANQGSEA. The CDR3 loop reads CSARDAVYTQYF. The CDR3 region has the DNA TGCAGCGCCCGGGACGCCGTCTATACGCAGTATTTT.

With respect to this clonotype: Germline and junction disagree at one end, which may indicate a read error. The chain links TRBV5-1 to TRBJ2-1, with unresolved D. This CDR3 comprises 18 residues. The germline V gene has CDR1 SGHRS and CDR2 YFSETQ. Written as DNA, the CDR3 is TGCGCCAGTAGCTTGGGCCCGTCTAGACCTTCACCCTCCCATGAGCAGTTCTTC. This sequence encodes CASSLGPSRPSPSHEQFF.

This clonotype was detected many times. The J gene is TRBJ1-4, the V gene TRBV6-1, with a weak D call TRBD1 (6 bases). CDR3 size: 14 residues. Trimming took off 6 bases at V and 2 bases at J, with 10 bases between the two ends. Germline-derived CDR1 and CDR2 are MNHNS and SASEGT. The CDR3 coding sequence is TGTGCCAGCAGAAGGGGGTCCACTAATGAAAAACTGTTTTTT. Translating it yields CASRRGSTNEKLFF.

The chain recombines TRBV5-4 with TRBJ1-1; D gene ambiguous. Germline CDR1 SGHNT, CDR2 YYREEE (reference sequence). The CDR3 sequence is 12 residues long. Trimming left V 4 bases short and J 9 bases short, with 13 bases between. This CDR3 reads CASSLDTTKAFF. In DNA, the CDR3 is TGTGCCAGCAGCCTCGACACTACTAAAGCTTTCTTT.

The V gene is TRBV6-5, the J gene TRBJ2-1; 8 bases fit TRBD2. CDR1 is MNHEY and CDR2 is SVGAGI in the germline V gene. The CDR3 has 13 residues. V was pared by 4 bases and J by 6 bases, with 2 bases of the junction left unmatched. The CDR3 DNA is TGTGCCAGCAGTTTTACTAGCGGCAATGAGCAGTTCTTC. This codes for CASSFTSGNEQFF.

In this sample, this clonotype turned up a few times. The V gene is TRBV5-4, the J gene TRBJ2-7; D not certain. There are 17 residues in the CDR3. Germline-derived CDR1 and CDR2 are SGHNT and YYREEE (reference sequence). V lost 0 bases and J lost 3, with 19 bases in between. This CDR3 is CASSLGAPSGVNYEQYF. Here the CDR3 DNA reads TGTGCCAGCAGCTTGGGGGCCCCCTCAGGAGTCAACTACGAGCAGTACTTC.

In regard to this clonotype: The CDR3 does not end in the conserved phenylalanine or tryptophan, so this is likely a read error. The genes are TRBV10-1 and TRBJ2-7; TRBD1 matches at 8 bases. Trimming at V came to 9 bases and at J to 0 bases, leaving 16 bases not matched to a gene. From germline, CDR1 is WNHNN and CDR2 SYGVQD (reference sequence). This CDR3 comprises 17 residues. The CDR3 protein is CARRVPGQAPFSYEQYS. CDR3 nucleotides: TGCGCCAGGAGGGTCCCGGGACAGGCGCCCTTCTCCTACGAGCAGTACTCC.

This clonotype was seen ten or more times. V usage is TRBV11-2 and J usage is TRBJ2-6; D gene uncertain. This CDR3 is 14 amino acids long. The germline V gene encodes CDR1 SGHAT and CDR2 FQNNGV. The germline V and J ends were trimmed by 3 bases and 0 bases, with 3 bases remaining between them. The CDR3 bases are TGTGCCAGCAGCTTTATCTCTGGGGCCAACGTCCTGACTTTC. It translates to CASSFISGANVLTF. Filled out from reference TRBV11-2 and TRBJ2-6, the complete variable domain reads EAGVAQSPRYKIIEKRQSVAFWCNPISGHATLYWYQQILGQGPKLLIQFQNNGVVDDSQLPKDRFSAERLKGVDSTLKIQPAKLEDSAVYLCASSFISGANVLTFGAGSRLTVL.

This clonotype has a handful of counts. Possible read error: a much larger clone is one base away. The rearrangement links TRBV20-1 to TRBJ1-1; possible D gene TRBD1, 6 bases. Trimming removed 4 bases from V and 7 bases from J, with 13 bases in between. Per germline, CDR1 DFQATT and CDR2 SNEGSKA (reference sequence). The CDR3 is made up of 12 amino acids. CDR3 in amino acids: CSANRAYSEAFF. In DNA, the CDR3 is TGCAGTGCTAACAGGGCATATAGTGAAGCTTTCTTT.

This clonotype was observed a single time. The gene calls are TRBV6-5 and TRBJ1-2, with D perhaps TRBD1 (6 bases). The germline V gene encodes CDR1 MNHEY and CDR2 SVGAGI. The CDR3 has 14 residues. V was shortened by 5 bases and J by 6 bases, with 16 bases between the two germline ends. The CDR3 loop reads CASSTLTGNHGYTF. CDR3 bases: TGTGCCAGCAGTACACTAACAGGGAATCATGGCTACACCTTC.

The J gene is TRBJ1-2, the V gene TRBV12-3 or TRBV12-4; D uncertain. The CDR3 totals 14 residues. Trimming removed 3 bases from V and 7 bases from J, with 15 bases in between. CDR3 amino acids: CASSFSGSAAGYTF. The DNA for the CDR3 is TGTGCCAGCAGTTTCTCGGGGTCCGCGGCTGGCTACACCTTC.

Note on this clonotype: Just one base apart from a much larger clone, this may be a read error. This rearrangement joins TRBV20-1 to TRBJ2-1; D is uncertain. Germline V gene sequence: CDR1 DFQATT, CDR2 SNEGSKA (reference sequence). The CDR3 is made up of 12 amino acids. Trimming shortened V by 7 bases and J by 3 bases, and 10 bases separated the two germline ends. CDR3 amino acids: CSVWELYNEQFF. As DNA, the CDR3 is TGCAGTGTCTGGGAACTCTACAATGAGCAGTTCTTC.

Concerning this clonotype: This could be a read error, since a much larger clone is one nucleotide away. This chain connects TRBV20-1 to TRBJ1-5, with D possibly matching TRBD1 (5 bases). There are 14 residues in the CDR3. Germline-derived CDR1 and CDR2 are DFQATT and SNEGSKA (reference sequence). CDR3 region: CSANGGLGNQPPHF. CDR3 in DNA: TGCAGTGCTAATGGGGGTTTGGGCAATCAGCCCCCGCATTTT.

This clonotype has a handful of counts. The junction shows a germline mismatch at one end, possibly a read error. The chain couples TRBV11-3 to TRBJ2-3; D gene unclear. Germline V CDR1 and CDR2: SGHNT, YENEEA. The CDR3 is made up of 14 amino acids. This chain's CDR3 is CASNLRSSSDTQYF. The CDR3 DNA reads TGTGCCAGCAACTTACGGAGTAGCTCAGATACGCAGTATTTT.